Below, 6 T cell receptor beta chains from the same sample are listed, as sequenced in a study of T cells expressing NK-cell markers. TCRdb re-called the 5' RACE reads; one entry per CDR3 protein, DNA not given. In all, the sample yields 550,000 to 600,000 distinct CDR3 sequences. The sample taken for sequencing was blood T cells: a sorted CD56 or NKG2C T cell subset, CD4+ or CD8+ T cells, or bulk PBMC T cells (not recorded which). These receptors all come from a man aged 18 to 35 in good health.

The chain links TRBV5-6 to TRBJ2-5; TCRdb's D call, TRBD1, is unchecked because there is no DNA. The CDR3 spans 15 residues. Germline lookup yields CDR1 SGHDT and CDR2 YYEEEE. The CDR3 sequence is CASSPYGQSQETQYF. Variable domain in full (rest from reference TRBV5-6 and TRBJ2-5): DAGVTQSPTHLIKTRGQQVTLRCSPKSGHDTVSWYQQALGQGPQFIFQYYEEEERQRGNFPDRFSGHQFPNYSSELNVNALLLGDSALYLCASSPYGQSQETQYFGPGTRLLVL.

V is TRBV9 and J is TRBJ2-7; TCRdb names TRBD1, which stays unverified in the absence of DNA. The CDR3 consists of 16 residues. The germline V gene has CDR1 SGDLS and CDR2 YYNGEE. The CDR3 loop is CASSPTPGQGVYEQYF. The complete variable domain, with remaining parts taken from reference TRBV9 and TRBJ2-7, reads DSGVTQTPKHLITATGQRVTLRCSPRSGDLSVYWYQQSLDQGLQFLIQYYNGEERAKGNILERFSAQQFPDLHSELNLSSLELGDSALYFCASSPTPGQGVYEQYFGPGTRLTVT.

The chain recombines TRBV7-2 with TRBJ2-2. CDR1 and CDR2 from the germline V gene are SGHTA and FQGNSA. CDR3 size: 15 residues. This chain's CDR3 is CASSSPRVYTGELFF.

The CDR3 reads CASSYQPSGSYEQYF. The rearrangement joins TRBV6-5 to TRBJ2-7. CDR1 MNHEY and CDR2 SVGAGI come from the germline V gene. This CDR3 spans 15 amino acids.

The V and J genes are TRBV12-3 or TRBV12-4 and TRBJ1-2. There are 14 residues in the CDR3. The CDR3 loop is CASTKAGPNYGYTF.

The chain couples TRBV10-1 to TRBJ2-5. The CDR3 totals 16 residues. Germline-derived CDR1 and CDR2 are WNHNN and SYGVQD (reference sequence). The CDR3 here is CASSESGYPPQETQYF.